Included here is one TCR beta chain sequence, with context. What it recognizes is unknown. Noted treatment: oral pan-JAK inhibitor, 5-10 mg twice daily. The data derive from a study of CD8+ T cells in alopecia areata. Overall study results and limits: Higher clonality was seen in lesional scalp than in normal scalp, especially in alopecia totalis/universalis. A large proportion of expanded lesional clones were detected persisting in scalp and blood during tofacitinib.

Following RNA extraction, reverse transcription yielded cDNA that acted as the sequencing template. Only in-frame clones appear in the TCRdb table, and some are missing; sequencing was by immunoSEQ multiplex PCR. Counted here are some 200,000 clones, more than 55% occurring once; the ten biggest clones make up about 3%. Germline lookup yields CDR1 SGHNT and CDR2 YYREEE (reference sequence). CDR3 size: 15 residues. V was shortened by 1 base and J by 4 bases, with 13 bases between the two germline ends. The specimen comprised CD4+ T cells sorted from blood, sampled at week 4, from a patient treated with tofacitinib. The V call is TRBV5-4, the J call TRBJ2-3; the D call may be TRBD1 or TRBD2 (6 bases each). The TCR originated in a human donor with alopecia areata. Here the CDR3 DNA reads TGTGCCAGCAGCTTGTCCGCAGGGGAGGCAGATACGCAGTATTTT. This translates into CASSLSAGEADTQYF.